These T cell receptor beta chains were read from a single sample in a study of naive and memory T cell subsets. TCRdb used MiXCR to reprocess the UMI-ligation and nested PCR reads, holding one entry per CDR3 protein. The table lists just over 80,000 distinct CDR3 sequences, around 9% of them singletons. Sequencing used naive CD8+ T cells from blood. Receptors originate from a human donor in good health. Both conserved end residues are part of each CDR3. The D gene is left open where the match is weak. Rows give clone size only sometimes, using once, few, many, or a class for an expanded clone.

few	TRBV5-1	NA	TRBJ1-1	TGCGCCAGCAGCTTGGAAGGGCTCGGGACGGTCACTGAAGCTTTCTTT	CASSLEGLGTVTEAFF
many	TRBV10-3	TRBD2	TRBJ2-3	TGTGCCATCAACGTAGGGACTAGCGGGAGAGATACGCAGTATTTT	CAINVGTSGRDTQYF
NA	TRBV7-9	NA	TRBJ2-2	TGTGCCAGCAGCTTCTATCGGACTGGCAACACCGGGGAGCTGTTTTTT	CASSFYRTGNTGELFF
NA	TRBV3-1	NA	TRBJ2-2	TGTGCCAGCAGCCAAGAAGTTCTAAACACCGGGGAGCTGTTTTTT	CASSQEVLNTGELFF
NA	TRBV19	NA	TRBJ2-4	TGTGCCAGTACTCGGGGGACCCTAGCCAAAAACATTCAGTACTTC	CASTRGTLAKNIQYF
many	TRBV12-3/TRBV12-4	NA	TRBJ2-5	TGTGCCAGCAGCTGGGGACGGCAAGAGACCCAGTACTTC	CASSWGRQETQYF
NA	TRBV3-1	NA	TRBJ2-7	TGTGCCAGCAGCCCCGGTGTTGGGCCCTACGAGCAGTACTTC	CASSPGVGPYEQYF
few	TRBV6-2/TRBV6-3	TRBD2	TRBJ2-1	TGTGCCAGCAGTTCCCCCGGACTAGCGGGTTCCTTCTCCTACAATGAGCAGTTCTTC	CASSSPGLAGSFSYNEQFF
many	TRBV20-1	TRBD2	TRBJ2-1	TGCAGTGCCAAAAAACTAGCGGGAATTTACAATGAGCAGTTCTTC	CSAKKLAGIYNEQFF
few	TRBV9	TRBD1	TRBJ2-2	TGTGCCAGCAGCCTTGTAGGGGGCGGGACCGGGGAGCTGTTTTTT	CASSLVGGGTGELFF
many	TRBV29-1	TRBD1	TRBJ2-7	TGCAGCGTAGGGACAGTTAACTCCTACGAGCAGTACTTC	CSVGTVNSYEQYF
many	TRBV25-1	TRBD1	TRBJ2-5	TGTGCCAGCAGTGATAGACAGGGGATGTATGAGACCCAGTACTTC	CASSDRQGMYETQYF
few	TRBV7-3	TRBD2	TRBJ2-1	TGTGCCAGCAGCTTTCGCGGCCGGGGCGGGGGGGCTGAGCAGTTCTTC	CASSFRGRGGGAEQFF
NA	TRBV10-3	TRBD2	TRBJ2-7	TGTGCCATCAGCCGCCAGCGGGAGAGTTCCTACGAGCAGTACTTC	CAISRQRESSYEQYF
NA	TRBV14	TRBD2	TRBJ2-5	TGTGCCAGCAGCAAGGGACTAGCGCGGGAGTATGTAGAGACCCAGTACTTC	CASSKGLAREYVETQYF
NA	TRBV6-5	NA	TRBJ2-3	TGTGCCAGCAGTCGATCAGGGATTCCCCCCTCTGATACGCAGTATTTT	CASSRSGIPPSDTQYF
few	TRBV24-1	TRBD2	TRBJ2-2	TGTGCCACCAGTGACTATACTGGACTAGCGGGTATCACCGGGGAGCTGTTTTTT	CATSDYTGLAGITGELFF
few	TRBV25-1	NA	TRBJ2-7	TGTGCCAGCAGTGAATTAGGCTCCTACGAGCAGTACTTC	CASSELGSYEQYF
few	TRBV11-1	NA	TRBJ1-5	TGTGCCAGCAGTTCTGGGAATCAGCCCCAGCATTTT	CASSSGNQPQHF
NA	TRBV11-2	NA	TRBJ2-2	TGTGCCAGCAGCCTAAGGACGACAGCGAACACCGGGGAGCTGTTTTTT	CASSLRTTANTGELFF
many	TRBV12-3/TRBV12-4	NA	TRBJ2-5	TGTGCCAGCAGACAAGGCCTCCGGGAGACCCAGTACTTC	CASRQGLRETQYF
NA	TRBV15	TRBD1	TRBJ2-1	TGTGCCACCAGCAGAGGAGGGACAGGGGCCCTCCCGACGGCCTACAATGAGCAGTTCTTC	CATSRGGTGALPTAYNEQFF
many	TRBV2	NA	TRBJ1-2	TGTGCCAGCAGAGAGGACCGTCGGTATGGCTACACCTTC	CASREDRRYGYTF
many	TRBV7-2	NA	TRBJ2-2	TGTGCCAGCAGTCCACGGGACTACACCGGGGAGCTGTTTTTT	CASSPRDYTGELFF
NA	TRBV19	NA	TRBJ2-1	TGTGCCAGTCGTAGAGCAAATGAGCAGTTCTTC	CASRRANEQFF
NA	TRBV5-6	NA	TRBJ2-1	TGTGCCAGCAGCCCAGGACTATCACCCTACAATGAGCAGTTCTTC	CASSPGLSPYNEQFF